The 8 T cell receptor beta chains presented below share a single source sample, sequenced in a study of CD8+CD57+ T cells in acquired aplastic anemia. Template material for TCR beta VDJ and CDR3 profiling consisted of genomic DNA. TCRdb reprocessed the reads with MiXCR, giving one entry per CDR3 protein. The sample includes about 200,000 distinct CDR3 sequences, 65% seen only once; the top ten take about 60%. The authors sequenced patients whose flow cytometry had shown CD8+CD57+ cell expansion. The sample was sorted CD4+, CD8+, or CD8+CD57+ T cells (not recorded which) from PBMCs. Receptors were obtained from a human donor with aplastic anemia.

The CDR3 is CSASPDSTGETQYF. CDR3 bases: TGCAGTGCTAGTCCCGACAGCACGGGAGAGACCCAGTACTTC. The J gene is TRBJ2-5, the V gene TRBV20-1; tentatively, D is TRBD1 (5 bases). There are 14 residues in the CDR3. The V end lost 3 bases, the J end lost 4 bases, and 15 bases lay between the germline ends. Germline CDR1 reads DFQATT; CDR2 reads SNEGSKA (reference sequence).

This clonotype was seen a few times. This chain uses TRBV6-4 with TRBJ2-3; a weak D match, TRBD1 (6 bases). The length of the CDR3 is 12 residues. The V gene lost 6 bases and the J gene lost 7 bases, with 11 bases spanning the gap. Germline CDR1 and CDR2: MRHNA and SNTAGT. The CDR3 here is CASRSQGHTQYF. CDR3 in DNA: TGTGCCAGCAGGTCACAGGGCCATACGCAGTATTTT.

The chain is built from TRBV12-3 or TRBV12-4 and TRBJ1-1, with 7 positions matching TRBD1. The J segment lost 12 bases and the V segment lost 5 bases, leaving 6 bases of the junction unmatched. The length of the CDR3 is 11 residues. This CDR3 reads CASSTGTATFF. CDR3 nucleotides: TGTGCCAGCAGTACCGGGACAGCAACTTTCTTT.

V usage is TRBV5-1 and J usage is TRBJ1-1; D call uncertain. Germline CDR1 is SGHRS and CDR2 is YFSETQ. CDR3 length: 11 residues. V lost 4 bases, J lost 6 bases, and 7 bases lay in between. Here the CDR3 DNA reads TGCGCCAGCAGCCATGGACCTGAAGCTTTCTTT. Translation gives CASSHGPEAFF.

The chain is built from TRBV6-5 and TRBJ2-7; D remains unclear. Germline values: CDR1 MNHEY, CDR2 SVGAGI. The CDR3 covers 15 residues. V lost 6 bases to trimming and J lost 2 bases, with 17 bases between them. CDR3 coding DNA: TGTGCCAGCAGCCCCCAGGTACGCGGTCCCTACGAGCAGTACTTC. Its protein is CASSPQVRGPYEQYF.

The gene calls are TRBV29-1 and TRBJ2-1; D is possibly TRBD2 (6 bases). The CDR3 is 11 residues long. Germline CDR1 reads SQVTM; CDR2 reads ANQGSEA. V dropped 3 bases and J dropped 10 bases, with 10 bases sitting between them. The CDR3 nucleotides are TGCAGCGTTGATTGGGGGGAGGAGCAGTTCTTC. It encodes CSVDWGEEQFF.

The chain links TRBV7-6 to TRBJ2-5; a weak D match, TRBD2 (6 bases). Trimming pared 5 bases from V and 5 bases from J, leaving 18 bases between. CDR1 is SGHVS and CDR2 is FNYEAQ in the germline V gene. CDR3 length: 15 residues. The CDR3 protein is CASSRGLQSQETQYF. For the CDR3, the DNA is TGTGCCAGCAGCCGGGGACTCCAAAGCCAGGAGACCCAGTACTTC.

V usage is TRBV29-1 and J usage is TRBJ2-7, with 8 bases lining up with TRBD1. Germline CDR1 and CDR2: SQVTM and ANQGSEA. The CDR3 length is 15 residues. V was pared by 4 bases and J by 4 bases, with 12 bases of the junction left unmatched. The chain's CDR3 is CSVVIMGQALYEQYF. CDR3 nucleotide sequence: TGCAGCGTTGTCATTATGGGACAGGCCCTTTACGAGCAGTACTTC.